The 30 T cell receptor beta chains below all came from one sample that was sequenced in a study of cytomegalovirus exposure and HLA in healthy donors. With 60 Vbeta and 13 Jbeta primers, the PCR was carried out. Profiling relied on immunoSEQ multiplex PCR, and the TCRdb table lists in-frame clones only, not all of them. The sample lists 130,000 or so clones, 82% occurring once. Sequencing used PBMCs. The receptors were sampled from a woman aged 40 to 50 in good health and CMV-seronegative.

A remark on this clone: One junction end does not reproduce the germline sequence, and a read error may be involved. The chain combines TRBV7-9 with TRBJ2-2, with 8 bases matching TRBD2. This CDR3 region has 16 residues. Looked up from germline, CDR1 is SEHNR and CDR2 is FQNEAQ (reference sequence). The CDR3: CSSSRSGTYNTGELFF. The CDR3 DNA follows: TGTTCCAGCAGCCGTAGCGGGACCTACAACACCGGGGAGCTGTTTTTT.

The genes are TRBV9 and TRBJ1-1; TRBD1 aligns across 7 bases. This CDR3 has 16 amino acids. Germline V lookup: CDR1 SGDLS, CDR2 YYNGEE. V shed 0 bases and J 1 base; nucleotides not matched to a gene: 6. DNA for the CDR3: TGTGCCAGCAGCGTAGACCCGGGACAGCGGAACACTGAAGCTTTCTTT. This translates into CASSVDPGQRNTEAFF.

This chain's CDR3 is CASSLGNSYEQYF. Written as DNA, the CDR3 is TGTGCCAGCAGTTTAGGCAACTCCTACGAGCAGTACTTC. The genes are TRBV27 and TRBJ2-7, with D unclear. Germline CDR1 is MNHEY and CDR2 is SMNVEV (reference sequence). The V gene lost 2 bases and the J gene lost 0 bases, with 5 bases spanning the gap. This CDR3 has 13 amino acids.

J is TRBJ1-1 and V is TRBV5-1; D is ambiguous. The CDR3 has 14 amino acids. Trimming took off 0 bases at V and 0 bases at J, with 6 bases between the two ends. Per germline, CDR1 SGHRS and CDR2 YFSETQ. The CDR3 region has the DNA TGCGCCAGCAGCTTGGCCAGGATGAACACTGAAGCTTTCTTT. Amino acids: CASSLARMNTEAFF.

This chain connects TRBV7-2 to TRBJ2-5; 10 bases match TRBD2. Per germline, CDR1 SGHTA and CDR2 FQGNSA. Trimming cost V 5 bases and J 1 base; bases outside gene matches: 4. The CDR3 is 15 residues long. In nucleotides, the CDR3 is TGTGCCAGCAGCCCGAGGACTAGCGGCCAAGAGACCCAGTACTTC. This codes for CASSPRTSGQETQYF.

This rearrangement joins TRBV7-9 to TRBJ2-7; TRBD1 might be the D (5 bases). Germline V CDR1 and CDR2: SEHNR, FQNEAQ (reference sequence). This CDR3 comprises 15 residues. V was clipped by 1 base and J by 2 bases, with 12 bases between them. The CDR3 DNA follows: TGTGCCAGCAGCTTAGTAGGGGCTTTGACCTACGAGCAGTACTTC. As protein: CASSLVGALTYEQYF. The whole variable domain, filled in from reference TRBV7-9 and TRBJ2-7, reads DTGVSQNPRHKITKRGQNVTFRCDPISEHNRLYWYRQTLGQGPEFLTYFQNEAQLEKSRLLSDRFSAERPKGSFSTLEIQRTEQGDSAMYLCASSLVGALTYEQYFGPGTRLTVT.

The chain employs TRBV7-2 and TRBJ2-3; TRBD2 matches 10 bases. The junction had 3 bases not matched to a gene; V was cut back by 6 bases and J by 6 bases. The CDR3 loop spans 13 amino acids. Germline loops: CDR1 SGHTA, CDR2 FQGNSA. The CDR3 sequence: CASRLAGTDTQYF. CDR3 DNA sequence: TGTGCCAGCAGACTAGCGGGAACGGATACGCAGTATTTT.

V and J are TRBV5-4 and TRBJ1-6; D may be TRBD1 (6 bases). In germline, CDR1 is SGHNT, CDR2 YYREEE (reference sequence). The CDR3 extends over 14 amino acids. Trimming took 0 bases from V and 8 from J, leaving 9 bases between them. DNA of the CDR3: TGTGCCAGCAGCTTGGACAGGGTTGATTCACCCCTCCACTTT. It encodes CASSLDRVDSPLHF.

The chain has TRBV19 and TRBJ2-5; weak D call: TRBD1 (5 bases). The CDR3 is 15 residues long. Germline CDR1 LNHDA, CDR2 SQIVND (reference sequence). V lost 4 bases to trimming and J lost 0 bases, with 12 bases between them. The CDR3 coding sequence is TGTGCCAGTAGTACCGCGACAGAGTACCAAGAGACCCAGTACTTC. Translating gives CASSTATEYQETQYF.

CDR3 region: CASRRTLNTEAFF. The CDR3 DNA is TGTGCCAGCAGAAGGACACTGAACACTGAAGCTTTCTTT. The rearrangement links TRBV6-5 to TRBJ1-1; tentatively, D is TRBD1 (5 bases). Germline assignment: CDR1 MNHEY and CDR2 SVGAGI. This CDR3 spans 13 amino acids. Between the trimmed V and J ends, which lost 6 bases and 0 bases, there was a span of 8 bases.

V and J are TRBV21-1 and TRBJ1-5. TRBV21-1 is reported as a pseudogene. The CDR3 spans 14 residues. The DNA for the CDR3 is TGTGCCAGCAGCGATCCTTCGGGGGGGCAGCCCCAGCATTTT. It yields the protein CASSDPSGGQPQHF.

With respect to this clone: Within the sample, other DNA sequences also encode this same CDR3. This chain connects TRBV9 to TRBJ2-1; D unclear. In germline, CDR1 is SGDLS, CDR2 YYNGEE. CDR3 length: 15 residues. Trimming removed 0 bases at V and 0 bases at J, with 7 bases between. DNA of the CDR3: TGTGCCAGCAGCGTAGCACGCAGCTCCTACAATGAGCAGTTCTTC. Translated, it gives CASSVARSSYNEQFF.

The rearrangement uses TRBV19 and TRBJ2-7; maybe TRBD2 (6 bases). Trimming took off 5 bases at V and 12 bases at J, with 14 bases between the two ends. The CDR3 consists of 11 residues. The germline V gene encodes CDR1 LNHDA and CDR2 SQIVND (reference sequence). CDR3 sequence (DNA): TGTGCCAGTAGTTTCGGAGGGGTGGCGTACTTC. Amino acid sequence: CASSFGGVAYF.

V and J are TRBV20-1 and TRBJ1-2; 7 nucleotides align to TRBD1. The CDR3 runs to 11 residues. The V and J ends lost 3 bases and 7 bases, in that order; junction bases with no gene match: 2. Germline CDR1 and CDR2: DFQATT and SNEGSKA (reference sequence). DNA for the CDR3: TGCAGTGCTAGTACAGGGGTTGGCTACACCTTC. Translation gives CSASTGVGYTF.

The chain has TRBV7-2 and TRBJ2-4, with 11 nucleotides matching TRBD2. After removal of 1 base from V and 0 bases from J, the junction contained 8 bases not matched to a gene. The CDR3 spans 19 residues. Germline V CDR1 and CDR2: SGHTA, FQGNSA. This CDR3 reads CASSLDRLAGPLAKNIQYF. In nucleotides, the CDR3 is TGTGCCAGCAGCTTAGACCGACTAGCGGGGCCATTAGCCAAAAACATTCAGTACTTC.

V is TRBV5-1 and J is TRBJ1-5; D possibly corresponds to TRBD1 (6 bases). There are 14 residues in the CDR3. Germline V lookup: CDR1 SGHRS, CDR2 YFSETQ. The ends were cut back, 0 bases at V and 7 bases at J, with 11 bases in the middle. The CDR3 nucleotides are TGCGCCAGCAGCTTGGTAGGGGGAGAACAGCCCCAGCATTTT. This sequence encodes CASSLVGGEQPQHF.

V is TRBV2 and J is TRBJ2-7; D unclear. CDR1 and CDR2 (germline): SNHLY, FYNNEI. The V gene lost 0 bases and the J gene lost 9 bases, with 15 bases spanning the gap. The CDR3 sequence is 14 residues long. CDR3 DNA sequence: TGTGCCAGCAGTGAAGCCCCCCCCCTGCCGGTGCAGTACTTC. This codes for CASSEAPPLPVQYF. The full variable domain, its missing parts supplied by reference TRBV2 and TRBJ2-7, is EPEVTQTPSHQVTQMGQEVILRCVPISNHLYFYWYRQILGQKVEFLVSFYNNEISEKSEIFDDQFSVERPDGSNFTLKIRSTKLEDSAMYFCASSEAPPLPVQYFGPGTRLTVT.

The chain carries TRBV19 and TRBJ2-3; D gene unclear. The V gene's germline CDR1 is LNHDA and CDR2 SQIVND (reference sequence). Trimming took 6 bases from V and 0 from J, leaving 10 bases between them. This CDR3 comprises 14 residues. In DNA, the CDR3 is TGTGCCAGTAGAGTACGACTTAGCACAGATACGCAGTATTTT. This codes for CASRVRLSTDTQYF. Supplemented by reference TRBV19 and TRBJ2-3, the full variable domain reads DGGITQSPKYLFRKEGQNVTLSCEQNLNHDAMYWYRQDPGQGLRLIYYSQIVNDFQKGDIAEGYSVSREKKESFPLTVTSAQKNPTAFYLCASRVRLSTDTQYFGPGTRLTVL.

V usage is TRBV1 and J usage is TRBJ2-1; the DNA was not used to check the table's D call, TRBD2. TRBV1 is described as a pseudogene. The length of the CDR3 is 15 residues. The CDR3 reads CTSSGRRVRGGEQFF. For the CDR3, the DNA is TGCACCAGCAGCGGCAGACGGGTCCGCGGGGGTGAGCAGTTCTTC.

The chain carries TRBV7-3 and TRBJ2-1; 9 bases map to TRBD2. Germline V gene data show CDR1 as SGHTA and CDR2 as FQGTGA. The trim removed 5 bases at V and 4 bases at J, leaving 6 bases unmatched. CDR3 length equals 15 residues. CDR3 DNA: TGTGCCAGCAGCCGGGGGCTAGCGGGATACAATGAGCAGTTCTTC. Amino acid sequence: CASSRGLAGYNEQFF.

The DNA for the CDR3 is TGTGCCAGCAGCCATCCACTGGGGGCGGATATGAATTGGGGCTACACCTTC. Protein: CASSHPLGADMNWGYTF. The chain employs TRBV14 and TRBJ1-2; D perhaps matches TRBD1 (6 bases). Looked up from germline, CDR1 is SGHDN and CDR2 is FVKESK. Between the trimmed V and J ends, which lost 3 bases and 8 bases, there was a span of 25 bases. The CDR3 length is 17 residues.

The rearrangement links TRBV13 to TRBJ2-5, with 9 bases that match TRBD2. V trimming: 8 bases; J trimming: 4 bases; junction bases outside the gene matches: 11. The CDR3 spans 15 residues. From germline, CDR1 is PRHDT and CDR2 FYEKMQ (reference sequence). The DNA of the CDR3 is TGTGCCAGCGGGGGGGCGGGAGGGCCCCGAGAGACCCAGTACTTC. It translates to CASGGAGGPRETQYF.

The CDR3 is CASSLGRGAGVADTQYF. For the CDR3, the DNA is TGTGCCAGCAGCTTAGGACGCGGGGCGGGAGTAGCAGATACGCAGTATTTT. The chain has TRBV7-9 and TRBJ2-3; 7 positions match TRBD2. This CDR3 has 17 amino acids. Germline assignment: CDR1 SEHNR and CDR2 FQNEAQ (reference sequence). V lost 1 base and J lost 4; bases outside the gene matches: 11. Based on the CDR3 plus reference TRBV7-9 and TRBJ2-3, the full variable domain is DTGVSQNPRHKITKRGQNVTFRCDPISEHNRLYWYRQTLGQGPEFLTYFQNEAQLEKSRLLSDRFSAERPKGSFSTLEIQRTEQGDSAMYLCASSLGRGAGVADTQYFGPGTRLTVL.

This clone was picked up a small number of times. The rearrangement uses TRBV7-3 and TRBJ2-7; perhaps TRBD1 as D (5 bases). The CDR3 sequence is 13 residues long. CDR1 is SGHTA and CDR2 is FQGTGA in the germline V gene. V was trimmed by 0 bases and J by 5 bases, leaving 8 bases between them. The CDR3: CASSLTQGNEQYF. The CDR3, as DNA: TGTGCCAGCAGCTTAACTCAGGGAAACGAGCAGTACTTC.

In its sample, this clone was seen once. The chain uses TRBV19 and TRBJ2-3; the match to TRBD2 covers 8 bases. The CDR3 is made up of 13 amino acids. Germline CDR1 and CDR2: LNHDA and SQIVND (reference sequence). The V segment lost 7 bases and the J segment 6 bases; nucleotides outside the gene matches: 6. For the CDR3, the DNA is TGTGCCAGTAATCGGGGGGGGCTCGATACGCAGTATTTT. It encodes CASNRGGLDTQYF.

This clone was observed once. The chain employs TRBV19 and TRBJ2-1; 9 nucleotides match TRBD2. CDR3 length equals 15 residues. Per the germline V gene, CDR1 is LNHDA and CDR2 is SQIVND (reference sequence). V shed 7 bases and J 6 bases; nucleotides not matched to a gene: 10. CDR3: CASKSVAGVLNEQFF. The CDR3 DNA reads TGTGCCAGTAAATCAGTAGCGGGAGTACTCAATGAGCAGTTCTTC.

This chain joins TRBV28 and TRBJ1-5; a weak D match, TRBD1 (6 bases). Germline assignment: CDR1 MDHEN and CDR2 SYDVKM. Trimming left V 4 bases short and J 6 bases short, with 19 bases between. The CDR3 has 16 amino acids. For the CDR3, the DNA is TGTGCCAGCAGTTCCGTGGGGGCGTGGCAGCGTCAGCCCCAGCATTTT. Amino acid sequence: CASSSVGAWQRQPQHF.

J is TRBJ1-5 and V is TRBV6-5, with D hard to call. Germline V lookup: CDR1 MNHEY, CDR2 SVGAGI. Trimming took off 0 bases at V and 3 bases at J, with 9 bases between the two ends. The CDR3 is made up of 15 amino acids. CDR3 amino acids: CASSYSLRNNQPQHF. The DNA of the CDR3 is TGTGCCAGCAGTTACTCCTTGCGGAACAATCAGCCCCAGCATTTT.

CDR3 region: CASTMTSGPYNEQFF. The CDR3 nucleotides read TGTGCCAGCACCATGACTAGCGGACCCTACAATGAGCAGTTCTTC. The J gene is TRBJ2-1, the V gene TRBV6-6, with 9 bases aligning to TRBD2. The V segment lost 7 bases and the J segment 2 bases; nucleotides outside the gene matches: 6. Looked up from germline, CDR1 is MNHNY and CDR2 is SVGAGI (reference sequence). The CDR3 totals 15 residues.

The CDR3: CSVYSGTGYEQYF. The CDR3 DNA sequence: TGCAGCGTTTACTCTGGGACTGGGTACGAGCAGTACTTC. V is TRBV29-1 and J is TRBJ2-7; TRBD2 might be the D (6 bases). Germline V CDR1 and CDR2: SQVTM, ANQGSEA. The CDR3 spans 13 residues. The V end lost 5 bases, the J end lost 4 bases, and 15 bases lay between the germline ends.